These 14 T cell receptor beta chains came from one sample sequenced in a study of lymphopenia after photon versus proton radiotherapy. Measured with immunoSEQ multiplex PCR; TCRdb has only the in-frame clones, and not every one. The sample records about 60,000 clones, approximately 88% being singletons. This specimen was peripheral blood, taken from a patient treated with proton-based radiotherapy. The receptors were gathered from a man aged 60 to 75 with pancreatic cancer.

J is TRBJ2-1 and V is TRBV5-4; D is possibly TRBD2 (5 bases). With 4 bases removed from V and 0 bases from J, the gap between germline ends came to 11 bases. The CDR3 has 15 amino acids. Germline V gene sequence: CDR1 SGHNT, CDR2 YYREEE (reference sequence). CDR3 sequence reads: CASSREPSSYNEQFF. CDR3 DNA sequence: TGTGCCAGCAGCAGGGAGCCGAGCTCCTACAATGAGCAGTTCTTC.

The gene calls are TRBV18 and TRBJ1-1, with D tentatively TRBD1 (5 bases). The V and J ends lost 1 base and 3 bases respectively, with 6 bases between them. CDR1 and CDR2 (germline): KGHSH, LQKENI. This CDR3 region has 13 residues. The CDR3 DNA reads as TGTGCCAGCTCACCACGCAGGGACACTGAAGCTTTCTTT. It codes for CASSPRRDTEAFF.

The V and J genes are TRBV6-5 and TRBJ2-7; D perhaps matches TRBD1 (5 bases). The CDR3 runs 14 residues. Trimming removed 2 bases at V and 7 bases at J, with 15 bases between. Germline CDR1 is MNHEY and CDR2 is SVGAGI. The CDR3 coding sequence is TGTGCCAGCAGTTACGGAAGGGGCCCCGGTGAGCAGTACTTC. Residues: CASSYGRGPGEQYF.

The chain carries TRBV15 and TRBJ2-3; D perhaps matches TRBD2 (8 bases). The V end lost 1 base, the J end lost 10 bases, and 18 bases lay between the germline ends. From germline, CDR1 is LNHNV and CDR2 YYDKDF (reference sequence). This CDR3 comprises 15 residues. The CDR3, as DNA: TGTGCCACCAGCAGAGGGGGACAGACTAGCGTCGCGCAGTATTTT. Its protein product is CATSRGGQTSVAQYF. The full variable domain, rest sourced from reference TRBV15 and TRBJ2-3, is DAMVIQNPRYQVTQFGKPVTLSCSQTLNHNVMYWYQQKSSQAPKLLFHYYDKDFNNEADTPDNFQSRRPNTSFCFLDIRSPGLGDTAMYLCATSRGGQTSVAQYFGPGTRLTVL.

The chain has TRBV6-1 and TRBJ2-5; 7 nucleotides match TRBD2. CDR3 length: 14 residues. Germline V gene lookup returns CDR1 MNHNS and CDR2 SASEGT. Unmatched junction bases numbered 7, after V lost 6 bases and J lost 3 bases. The CDR3 coding sequence is TGTGCCAGCAGGACTAGCTATAGTGAAGAGACCCAGTACTTC. Residues: CASRTSYSEETQYF.

The rearrangement links TRBV4-3 to TRBJ1-2; the D is unclear. Trimming took off 0 bases at V and 2 bases at J, with 10 bases between the two ends. The CDR3 is 15 amino acids. Germline V gives CDR1 LGHNA, CDR2 YSLEER. CDR3 sequence: CASSQERLQNYGYTF. Here the CDR3 DNA reads TGCGCCAGCAGCCAAGAAAGGTTACAGAACTATGGCTACACCTTC.

V and J are TRBV30 and TRBJ2-1; D is uncertain. This CDR3 contains 11 residues. Trimming cost V 4 bases and J 13 bases, with 14 bases left between them. CDR1 is GTSNPN, CDR2 SVGIG, per germline (reference sequence). CDR3 bases: TGTGCCTGGATTCGGGCCCCGCTACAGTTCTTC. This encodes CAWIRAPLQFF.

The rearrangement links TRBV7-8 to TRBJ2-1; the match to TRBD2 covers 7 bases. J gave up 7 bases and V 6 bases, and 12 bases lay outside the gene matches. The CDR3 is made up of 15 amino acids. Germline V lookup: CDR1 SGHVS, CDR2 FQNEAQ. The CDR3 protein is CASRLGGGPANEQFF. CDR3 nucleotide sequence: TGTGCCAGCAGGTTGGGGGGAGGGCCTGCTAATGAGCAGTTCTTC.

This chain connects TRBV15 to TRBJ2-1, with no clear D. Germline-derived CDR1 and CDR2 are LNHNV and YYDKDF (reference sequence). Deletions cut 3 bases from V and 10 bases from J, with 16 bases between. CDR3 size: 14 residues. The DNA of the CDR3 is TGTGCCACCAGCAGGGGCCCCCGTAACTCAGAGCAGTTCTTC. Encoded protein: CATSRGPRNSEQFF.

The chain uses TRBV19 and TRBJ1-6; D is uncertain. V dropped 7 bases and J dropped 8 bases, with 9 bases sitting between them. The germline CDR1 and CDR2 sequences are LNHDA and SQIVND (reference sequence). The CDR3 has 12 amino acids. CDR3 sequence: CASTRGYSPLHF. The CDR3 DNA reads as TGTGCCAGTACGCGGGGATATTCACCCCTCCACTTT.

This chain uses TRBV30 with TRBJ1-6; perhaps TRBD1 as D (5 bases). The V end lost 5 bases, the J end lost 5 bases, and 10 bases lay between the germline ends. This CDR3 contains 13 residues. Per germline, CDR1 GTSNPN and CDR2 SVGIG (reference sequence). The CDR3 loop is CAWRIGDNSPLHF. CDR3 nucleotides: TGTGCCTGGCGTATAGGGGATAATTCACCCCTCCACTTT.

The CDR3 spells CASTRTGGRNYGYTF. The DNA of the CDR3 is TGTGCCAGCACAAGAACAGGGGGCCGGAACTATGGCTACACCTTC. The chain employs TRBV2 and TRBJ1-2; 9 nucleotides line up with TRBD1. The ends lost 7 bases at V and 2 bases at J; junction bases unmatched: 8. CDR3 size: 15 residues. The germline V gene has CDR1 SNHLY and CDR2 FYNNEI.

This rearrangement joins TRBV7-2 to TRBJ2-2; the D is unclear. With 1 base removed from V and 2 bases from J, the gap between germline ends came to 5 bases. The CDR3 is 14 residues long. Germline values: CDR1 SGHTA, CDR2 FQGNSA. The DNA for the CDR3 is TGTGCCAGCAGCTTAGAGCCAAACACCGGGGAGCTGTTTTTT. Protein sequence: CASSLEPNTGELFF.

The genes are TRBV6-1 and TRBJ1-1; D perhaps matches TRBD1 (5 bases). The CDR3 extends over 15 amino acids. The V gene lost 1 base and the J gene lost 5 bases, with 14 bases spanning the gap. Germline CDR1 and CDR2: MNHNS and SASEGT. The CDR3 sequence is CASSEGWGQGTEAFF. For the CDR3, the DNA is TGTGCCAGCAGTGAAGGATGGGGCCAGGGAACTGAAGCTTTCTTT.